This T cell receptor (beta chain) was identified in a study of shared clonotypes between healthy human individuals. Study as a whole: The study enrolled a couple of women and a few men aged 18 to 49.

Over several immunoSEQ plates, each subset's genomic DNA was distributed in even portions. Per the authors' pipeline: Filtering was not the same, since immunoSEQ gave junction-only sequences without quality scores. Sequencing used immunoSEQ multiplex PCR; TCRdb keeps in-frame clones, though not all of them. V and J calls and clone size are as listed in that table; D and trimming were resolved from the DNA. The profile covers some 2,400,000 clones, with under 97% appearing a single time and more than 0.1% taken by the ten largest. From germline, CDR1 is ENHRY and CDR2 SYGVKD. This CDR3 spans 13 amino acids. Losses at the gene ends were 4 bases for V and 4 bases for J; bases not matched to a gene: 4. Healthy HIV-negative adults with no recent acute infections or vaccinations were recruited as donors.

The sequenced sample was naive CD4+ T cells sorted from blood. Subset of the sample: CD45RA+ positively selected. This chain joins TRBV10-3 and TRBJ2-7, with TRBD2 matching 7 bases. The clonotype was recovered from a man aged 18 to 30 in good health. The chain's CDR3 is CAISGGSAYEQYF. The CDR3 bases are TGTGCCATCAGTGGCGGGAGTGCATACGAGCAGTACTTC.